This T cell receptor (beta chain) is drawn from a study of blood T cell repertoires in COVID-19. Whole-study context: The United States, Italy and Spain provided the acute and convalescent COVID-19 samples. The cDNA or gDNA used as material had been derived from T cells, B-cell-depleted T cells, or PBMCs.

In the source study's methods: Estimates of nucleated cell counts were drawn from the amplification of reference gene primers. The repertoire was sequenced with immunoSEQ multiplex PCR; TCRdb's copy has only in-frame clones and lacks some. The V and J calls and clone size are taken from that table; D and trimming were inferred from the DNA. The sample has fewer than 250,000 clones, about four fifths seen once. Source material: peripheral blood. The TCR comes from a woman aged 50 to 65 with active or convalescent COVID-19.

The DNA for the CDR3 is TGTGCCAGCAAGTCAGGGGGATCTGGGGCCAACGTCCTGACTTTC. Residues: CASKSGGSGANVLTF. The genes are TRBV28 and TRBJ2-6, with TRBD1 identical over 7 bases. The ends lost 7 bases at V and 1 base at J; junction bases unmatched: 4. The germline CDR1 and CDR2 sequences are MDHEN and SYDVKM. The CDR3 extends over 15 amino acids.